Below are 20 T cell receptor beta chains sequenced from a single sample in a study of cytomegalovirus exposure and HLA in healthy donors. In the PCR, 60 Vbeta and 13 Jbeta primers were used. Using immunoSEQ multiplex PCR, the repertoire was profiled, and TCRdb retains in-frame clones only, with some absent. The sample yields 150,000 or so clones, roughly 88% seen once. Sample: PBMCs. The receptors stem from a man aged 18 to 30 in good health and CMV-seropositive.

The chain links TRBV4-2 to TRBJ2-2; perhaps TRBD1 as D (5 bases). The V gene lost 0 bases and the J gene lost 8 bases, with 16 bases spanning the gap. This CDR3 comprises 16 residues. Looked up from germline, CDR1 is LGHNA and CDR2 is YNFKEQ. CDR3 nucleotides: TGTGCCAGCAGCCAAGACAGGGCTAGATCATGGGGGGAGCTGTTTTTT. Protein: CASSQDRARSWGELFF.

The J gene is TRBJ2-5, the V gene TRBV9; 14 nucleotides match TRBD2. This CDR3 comprises 17 residues. Unmatched junction bases numbered 6, after V lost 4 bases and J lost 1 base. Per the germline V gene, CDR1 is SGDLS and CDR2 is YYNGEE. The CDR3 DNA reads TGTGCCAGCAGCCCTGGACTAGCGGGGGGAACCCAAGAGACCCAGTACTTC. Its translation is CASSPGLAGGTQETQYF.

The J gene is TRBJ1-2, the V gene TRBV19, with 7 bases matching TRBD1. This CDR3 has 15 residues. Germline CDR1 LNHDA, CDR2 SQIVND (reference sequence). V was clipped by 0 bases and J by 5 bases; unmatched bases: 6. This CDR3 reads CASSIDFGTAYGYTF. The CDR3 region has the DNA TGTGCCAGTAGTATAGATTTCGGGACAGCATATGGCTACACCTTC.

The J gene is TRBJ1-1, the V gene TRBV6-5; D perhaps matches TRBD1 (5 bases). The CDR3 is 15 amino acids. The ends were cut back, 6 bases at V and 0 bases at J, with 14 bases in the middle. Germline loops: CDR1 MNHEY, CDR2 SVGAGI. CDR3 region: CASRPTGMVNTEAFF. Written as DNA, the CDR3 is TGTGCCAGCAGGCCTACAGGTATGGTGAACACTGAAGCTTTCTTT.

The chain is built from TRBV5-4 and TRBJ2-1; D unresolved. Between the trimmed V and J ends, which lost 2 bases and 0 bases, there was a span of 9 bases. Germline-derived CDR1 and CDR2 are SGHNT and YYREEE (reference sequence). The CDR3 is made up of 15 amino acids. The CDR3 DNA sequence: TGTGCCAGCAGCTTATCTAGATCCTCCTACAATGAGCAGTTCTTC. It is translated as CASSLSRSSYNEQFF.

The V and J genes are TRBV5-1 and TRBJ2-4; 7 bases agree with TRBD2. The trim removed 6 bases at V and 7 bases at J, leaving 4 bases unmatched. CDR3 size: 12 residues. Germline V gene lookup returns CDR1 SGHRS and CDR2 YFSETQ. CDR3 nucleotide sequence: TGCGCCAGCACCTCAGCGGGGAACATTCAGTACTTC. Protein sequence: CASTSAGNIQYF. Full variable domain (rest looked up from reference TRBV5-1 and TRBJ2-4): KAGVTQTPRYLIKTRGQQVTLSCSPISGHRSVSWYQQTPGQGLQFLFEYFSETQRNKGNFPGRFSGRQFSNSRSEMNVSTLELGDSALYLCASTSAGNIQYFGAGTRLSVL.

The chain has TRBV27 and TRBJ1-6, with D maybe TRBD1 (5 bases). CDR1 MNHEY and CDR2 SMNVEV come from the germline V gene (reference sequence). There are 19 residues in the CDR3. Trimming cost V 4 bases and J 7 bases, with 26 bases left between them. The chain's CDR3 is CASSSNPPLTASRNSPLHF. In DNA form, the CDR3 reads TGTGCCAGCAGTTCGAATCCACCCTTGACAGCCAGCCGGAATTCACCCCTCCACTTT.

This sequence joins TRBV10-2 and TRBJ1-1; 9 nucleotides line up with TRBD1. This CDR3 comprises 17 residues. Germline values: CDR1 WSHSY, CDR2 SAAADI. V gave up 8 bases and J gave up 2 bases; unmatched junction bases: 15. CDR3 DNA sequence: TGCGCCAGCTCCAAGGCCTCCGGACAGGGGTATAACACTGAAGCTTTCTTT. It yields the protein CASSKASGQGYNTEAFF.

This clone was seen just once. J is TRBJ1-4 and V is TRBV19; maybe TRBD1 (5 bases). V dropped 7 bases and J dropped 2 bases, with 8 bases sitting between them. CDR1 is LNHDA, CDR2 SQIVND, per germline (reference sequence). CDR3 size: 13 residues. The CDR3 DNA follows: TGTGCCAGTACAGGGAACACTAATGAAAAACTGTTTTTT. This sequence encodes CASTGNTNEKLFF.

The rearrangement links TRBV5-6 to TRBJ2-5; 11 bases match TRBD2. The CDR3 is made up of 15 amino acids. The ends lost 4 bases at V and 4 bases at J; junction bases unmatched: 6. Germline CDR1 SGHDT, CDR2 YYEEEE. CDR3 nucleotides: TGTGCCAGCAGCAAGACTAGCGGGGTTGGAGAGACCCAGTACTTC. It yields the protein CASSKTSGVGETQYF.

The gene calls are TRBV18 and TRBJ1-6, with D unclear. The CDR3 covers 14 residues. Germline-derived CDR1 and CDR2 are KGHSH and LQKENI. Between the trimmed V and J ends, which lost 8 bases and 0 bases, there was a span of 8 bases. CDR3: CASHRSSYNSPLHF. In DNA form, the CDR3 reads TGTGCCAGCCATCGTAGCTCCTATAATTCACCCCTCCACTTT.

This clone was observed a handful of times. Different DNA sequences within this sample yield the same CDR3. The CDR3 DNA is TGTGCCAGCAGCTTGGGGGGGGGTAATGAAAAACTGTTTTTT. Translated: CASSLGGGNEKLFF. The J gene is TRBJ1-4, the V gene TRBV5-4; TRBD1 is a possible D gene (5 bases). The ends were cut back, 0 bases at V and 4 bases at J, with 7 bases in the middle. Looked up from germline, CDR1 is SGHNT and CDR2 is YYREEE (reference sequence). CDR3 length equals 14 residues. Using reference TRBV5-4 and TRBJ1-4 for the parts outside the CDR3, the full variable domain is ETGVTQSPTHLIKTRGQQVTLRCSSQSGHNTVSWYQQALGQGPQFIFQYYREEENGRGNFPPRFSGLQFPNYSSELNVNALELDDSALYLCASSLGGGNEKLFFGSGTQLSVL.

This clone was detected once. The chain uses TRBV30 and TRBJ2-5; a possible D gene is TRBD2 (5 bases). Germline-derived CDR1 and CDR2 are GTSNPN and SVGIG (reference sequence). Trimming pared 4 bases from V and 4 bases from J, leaving 7 bases between. The CDR3 runs 11 residues. DNA of the CDR3: TGTGCCTGGACAGGACTAGAGACCCAGTACTTC. It yields the protein CAWTGLETQYF.

V is TRBV6-5 and J is TRBJ2-7, with 8 bases identical to TRBD1. The CDR3 consists of 11 residues. The germline CDR1 and CDR2 sequences are MNHEY and SVGAGI. V shed 6 bases and J 7 bases; nucleotides not matched to a gene: 2. The CDR3 protein is CASRTGEEQYF. In nucleotides, the CDR3 is TGTGCCAGCAGGACAGGGGAAGAGCAGTACTTC.

V and J are TRBV18 and TRBJ1-2; 10 nucleotides match TRBD1. The CDR3 spans 14 residues. Germline lookup yields CDR1 KGHSH and CDR2 LQKENI. After removal of 0 bases from V and 8 bases from J, the junction contained 3 bases not matched to a gene. Here the CDR3 DNA reads TGTGCCAGCTCACCACCGACAGGGGGCGCGGGCTACACCTTC. The encoded protein is CASSPPTGGAGYTF.

The chain links TRBV2 to TRBJ1-2, with D perhaps TRBD1 (5 bases). Germline lookup yields CDR1 SNHLY and CDR2 FYNNEI. V lost 7 bases and J 8 bases, leaving 14 bases between the germline ends. The CDR3 covers 12 residues. The DNA of the CDR3 is TGTGCCAGCACTGGGGTGGGGGGGGGCTACACCTTC. Protein product: CASTGVGGGYTF.

The V and J genes are TRBV12-5 and TRBJ2-1; maybe TRBD1 (5 bases). V was trimmed by 1 base and J by 6 bases, leaving 7 bases between them. The germline gives CDR1 LGHNT, CDR2 FRNRAP. The CDR3 covers 13 residues. CDR3 region: CASGLETGNEQFF. DNA of the CDR3: TGTGCTAGTGGTTTGGAAACAGGCAATGAGCAGTTCTTC.

This clone was counted a single time. This sequence joins TRBV28 and TRBJ1-2; D possibly corresponds to TRBD1 (5 bases). The CDR3 runs to 14 residues. CDR1 MDHEN and CDR2 SYDVKM come from the germline V gene. V was trimmed by 7 bases and J by 5 bases, leaving 17 bases between them. The CDR3 DNA follows: TGTGCCAGCACCCCTATGACAGTATTATATGGCTACACCTTC. This codes for CASTPMTVLYGYTF.

V gene TRBV5-4 combines with J gene TRBJ2-7; 7 positions match TRBD2. Trimming at V came to 4 bases and at J to 5 bases, leaving 9 bases not matched to a gene. The length of the CDR3 is 14 residues. Germline assignment: CDR1 SGHNT and CDR2 YYREEE (reference sequence). The CDR3 loop is CASSPGGREDEQYF. Written as DNA, the CDR3 is TGTGCCAGCAGCCCCGGGGGGAGGGAGGACGAGCAGTACTTC.

The gene calls are TRBV5-8 and TRBJ1-2, with TRBD1 matching 7 bases. Looked up from germline, CDR1 is SGHTS and CDR2 is YDEGEE. The ends lost 0 bases at V and 3 bases at J; junction bases unmatched: 5. CDR3 size: 15 residues. CDR3 nucleotides: TGTGCCAGCAGCTTGGGTGGGACAGACGACTATGGCTACACCTTC. Protein product: CASSLGGTDDYGYTF.